This entry concerns a single TCR beta chain. Its antigen is not identified. At the DNA level, this CDR3 is encoded by other sequences in the same sample as well. The data were obtained in a study of cytomegalovirus exposure and HLA in healthy donors. Findings and caveats of the study: Indistinguishable V segments, including TRBV6-2 and TRBV6-3, were excluded. Upon later analysis, TCR association rates were observed to vary by HLA locus, being highest for DRB1 and lowest for HLA-C. In a later analysis, compared with equally common non-associated chains, HLA-associated beta chains were more expanded.

Trimming at V came to 5 bases and at J to 3 bases, leaving 3 bases not matched to a gene. Per germline, CDR1 SGHAT and CDR2 FQNNGV. The CDR3 sequence is 13 residues long. 60 Vbeta and 13 Jbeta primers were used in PCR. Per the authors' pipeline: Roughly 11 million of the about 80 million unique TCR beta chains counted in a later analysis were shared. The assay was immunoSEQ multiplex PCR, and TCRdb's table has in-frame clones only and misses some. Clone size and V and J calls were adopted from that table, with D and trimming inferred from the DNA. The sample yields about 130,000 clones, 60% to 75% seen once.

Material: PBMCs. The receptor comes from a woman aged 45-59 years in good health and CMV-seropositive. The rearrangement uses TRBV11-2 and TRBJ2-5; 7 nucleotides agree with TRBD1. CDR3 amino acids: CASSRDREETQYF. CDR3 nucleotide sequence: TGTGCCAGCAGCCGGGACAGAGAAGAGACCCAGTACTTC.